The clone carrying this TCR beta chain was seen only once. The antigen is undetermined. TCRdb's table, derived via immunoSEQ multiplex PCR, lists solely in-frame clones and lacks some. The table has more than 95,000 clones, 90% seen once. The sample originates from a study of T cell clones after liver transplantation. Study overall: Samples came from ITN030ST, which attempted immunosuppression withdrawal within 2 years of liver transplantation. HCV positivity affected three of eight recipients; the rest lacked autoimmune or viral indications.

The CDR3 loop spans 15 amino acids. Germline V gives CDR1 KGHSH, CDR2 LQKENI. Trimming left V 6 bases short and J 3 bases short, with 17 bases between. Whole-study findings and limits: Compared with third party-reactive sequences, donor-reactive ones declined more, independent of withdrawal success.

The chain has TRBV18 and TRBJ1-2, with a weak D call TRBD1 (6 bases). This clonotype was obtained from a human patient who received a liver transplant. T cells may partly derive from the graft donor. Sequencing used CD4+ T cells from blood, obtained 12 months after liver transplant. CDR3 bases: TGTGCCAGCTCCAAACTCTCACAGGGCGACTATGGCTACACCTTC. Amino acids: CASSKLSQGDYGYTF. The full variable domain, its missing parts supplied by reference TRBV18 and TRBJ1-2, is NAGVMQNPRHLVRRRGQEARLRCSPMKGHSHVYWYRQLPEEGLKFMVYLQKENIIDESGMPKERFSAEFPKEGPSILRIQQVVRGDSAAYFCASSKLSQGDYGYTFGSGTRLTVV.